The clone carrying this T cell receptor beta chain was detected only a few times. Its target is not known. Second doses were pooled across both intervals (about 4 or about 12 weeks). CDR1 is LGHNA, CDR2 YNFKEQ, per germline. The ends lost 4 bases at V and 0 bases at J; junction bases unmatched: 4. This CDR3 comprises 16 residues. The record originates from a study of T cell responses to AZD1222 COVID-19 vaccine. Sequenced by immunoSEQ multiplex PCR; TCRdb stores in-frame clones only, minus some. Of fewer than 90,000 clones in the sample, 88% were seen once. Study-wide results and caveats: The breadth and depth of Spike-specific TCRs increased once two AZD1222 doses had been given.

The TCR originated in an adult who received the AZD1222 COVID-19 vaccine. The chain carries TRBV4-2 and TRBJ2-5; TRBD2 matches 11 bases. Sequences were derived from peripheral blood, sampled 28 days after the second AZD1222 dose. The CDR3 region has the DNA TGTGCCAGCAGCCCCGGGACTAGCGGAGACCAAGAGACCCAGTACTTC. Its protein is CASSPGTSGDQETQYF.